This TCR beta chain is drawn from a study of CD8 T cells in ankylosing spondylitis. This clonotype was counted many times. As yet, its antigen is unknown. Study-level results: Significant enrichment of disease-linked clones was reported in matched ankylosing spondylitis synovial fluid.

MiXCR, run by TCRdb on the 5' RACE reads, gives a single entry per CDR3 protein. Found here are around 220,000 distinct CDR3 sequences, over 9.5% of them singletons; the top ten hold over 20%. The V end was cut by 2 bases, the J end by 12 bases, with 20 bases between. The CDR3 extends over 16 amino acids. The germline CDR1 and CDR2 sequences are MNHEY and SVGAGI. V is TRBV6-5 and J is TRBJ2-6, with D possibly matching TRBD1 (5 bases). The sample taken for sequencing was blood, either unsorted or a sorted T cell fraction (not recorded which). The TCR sequence derives from a male donor with ankylosing spondylitis or in good health (not recorded which). The CDR3 DNA is TGTGCCAGCAGTTACACATTCGTACAGGTTCGGAGCGTCCTGACTTTC. Translated, it gives CASSYTFVQVRSVLTF.